This TCR beta chain comes out of a study of blood T cell repertoires in COVID-19. Study overall: COVID-19 samples, acute and convalescent, were from the United States, Italy and Spain. T cells, B-cell-depleted T cells, or PBMCs supplied cDNA or gDNA.

The authors' processing: Counts of nucleated cells, estimated from reference gene primer amplification, were obtained. Sequencing was performed with immunoSEQ multiplex PCR; in TCRdb, only in-frame clones are kept and a portion is missing. V and J calls plus clone size are reproduced from that table; the DNA served to infer D and trimming. Among 340,000 or so clones listed, around 83% were seen once. V was cut by 2 bases and J by 6 bases, with 9 bases left in between. CDR3 length equals 13 residues. Per germline, CDR1 LGHNA and CDR2 YSLEER. The sequenced sample was peripheral blood. This clonotype was sampled from a man younger than 40 with active or convalescent COVID-19. The rearrangement uses TRBV4-3 and TRBJ2-3, with D perhaps TRBD1 (6 bases). The CDR3 spells CASSQLRGDTQYF. The CDR3 DNA reads TGCGCCAGCAGCCAATTAAGGGGGGATACGCAGTATTTT.